This T cell receptor delta chain was captured in a study of gamma-delta T cells after stem cell transplantation. TCRdb called clones from the RT-PCR reads again using CATT. The sample holds several hundred delta-chain clones, approximately 1.5% seen once. Remarks on this clone: The protein recorded in TCRdb matches a much larger clone and deviates from this DNA's translation at residue 8, suggesting a read error; the protein here is obtained by translating the DNA.

V dropped 0 bases and J dropped 2 bases, with 16 bases sitting between them. Germline values: CDR1 TVYSNPD, CDR2 GDNSRS (reference sequence). This CDR3 spans 15 amino acids. The sequence derives from a human donor. It is not recorded whose cells these are; they may come from a transplant donor. The V and J genes are TRDV3 and TRDJ1; possible D gene TRDD3, 6 bases. The specimen was gamma-delta T cells. CDR3 loop: CAFSPTGRLTDKLIF. CDR3 DNA sequence: TGTGCCTTTAGTCCCACTGGGAGACTTACCGATAAACTCATCTTT.